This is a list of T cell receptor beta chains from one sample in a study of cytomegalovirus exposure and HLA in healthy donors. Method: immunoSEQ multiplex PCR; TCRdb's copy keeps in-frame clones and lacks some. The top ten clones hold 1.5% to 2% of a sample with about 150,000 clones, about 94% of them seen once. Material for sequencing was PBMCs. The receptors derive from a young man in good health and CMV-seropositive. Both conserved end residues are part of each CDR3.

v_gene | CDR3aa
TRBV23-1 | CASSQKSSSRPGRGHVSPYEQYF
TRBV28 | CASSGTGVGLAGYNEQFF
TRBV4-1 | CASSQYQGLNQPQHF
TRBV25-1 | CASGGAQETQYF
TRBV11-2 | CASSSTAGAYNEQFF
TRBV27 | CASSLAGSQETQYF
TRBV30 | CAWSAGDLETQYF
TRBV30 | CAWSLPSSGELFF
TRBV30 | CAWSAGTSWYEQYF
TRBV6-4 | CASSVDRYSNQPQHF
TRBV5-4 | CASSLARDQTYEQYF
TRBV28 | CASSSWTGITGELFF
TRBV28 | CASSPTSFPYTDTQYF
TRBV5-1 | CASSWPRGLAGTDTQYF